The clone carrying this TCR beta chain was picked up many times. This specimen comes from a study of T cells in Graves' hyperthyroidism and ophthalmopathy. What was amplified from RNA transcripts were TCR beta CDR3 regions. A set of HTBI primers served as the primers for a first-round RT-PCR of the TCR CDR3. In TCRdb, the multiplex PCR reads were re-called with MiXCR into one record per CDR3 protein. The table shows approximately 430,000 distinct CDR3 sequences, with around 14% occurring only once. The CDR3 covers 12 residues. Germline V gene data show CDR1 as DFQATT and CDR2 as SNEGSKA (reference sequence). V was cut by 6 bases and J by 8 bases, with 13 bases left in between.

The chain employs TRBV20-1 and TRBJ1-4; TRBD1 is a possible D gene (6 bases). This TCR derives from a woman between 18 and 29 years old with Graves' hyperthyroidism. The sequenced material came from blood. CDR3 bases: TGCAGTGCATCAGGGGATCAAGAAAAACTGTTTTTT. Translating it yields CSASGDQEKLFF.